A selection of T cell receptor beta chains follows, all from one sample in a study of siplizumab effects on memory and regulatory T cells. TCRdb's copy holds only in-frame clones and misses some; the assay was immunoSEQ multiplex PCR. Altogether around 100,000 clones are present, about 91% being singletons, with the ten largest covering 0.73%. The sequencing sample was made of Tregs sorted from blood. Receptors were obtained from a human donor in good health. CDR3s include the opening cysteine and the closing phenylalanine or tryptophan. A D gene is named only where the DNA matches it firmly. Size is stated for part of the rows, as once, few or many counts, or as a class when the clone is expanded.

d_call: NA
j_call: TRBJ2-5
clone_size: NA
v_call: TRBV5-1
cdr3_nt: TGCGCCAGCAGCTTCTTGGGCGAGACCCAGTACTTC
cdr3_aa: CASSFLGETQYF

d_call: TRBD2
j_call: TRBJ2-1
clone_size: NA
v_call: TRBV7-9
cdr3_nt: TGTGCCAGCAGCTTAGATTTTAGCGGGAATGAGCAGTTCTTC
cdr3_aa: CASSLDFSGNEQFF

d_call: NA
j_call: TRBJ1-6
clone_size: NA
v_call: TRBV10-3
cdr3_nt: TGTGCCAGGGGCATCCTAATCCGGCCTAATTCACCCCTCCACTTT
cdr3_aa: CARGILIRPNSPLHF

d_call: TRBD1
j_call: TRBJ1-3
clone_size: NA
v_call: TRBV30
cdr3_nt: TGTGCCTGGAGAGTTGAGACAGGGCGTATCGGAAACACCATATATTTT
cdr3_aa: CAWRVETGRIGNTIYF

d_call: NA
j_call: TRBJ2-3
clone_size: NA
v_call: TRBV7-8
cdr3_nt: TGTGCCAGCAGCTCCGGTGGCTTGACAGATACGCAGTATTTT
cdr3_aa: CASSSGGLTDTQYF

d_call: TRBD2
j_call: TRBJ2-7
clone_size: once
v_call: TRBV7-7
cdr3_nt: TGTGCTAGCAGCCGTACAGGGATAGTTACTAGCGGGAGGGCCTACGAGCAGTACTTC
cdr3_aa: CASSRTGIVTSGRAYEQYF

d_call: NA
j_call: TRBJ2-7
clone_size: NA
v_call: TRBV6-5
cdr3_nt: TGTGCCAGCAGTTACTCGTCCCTAGGGGAACTCTACGAGCAGTACTTC
cdr3_aa: CASSYSSLGELYEQYF

d_call: NA
j_call: TRBJ1-5
clone_size: many
v_call: TRBV7-9
cdr3_nt: TGTGCCAGCAGCCCCAAAGGTCCTGAGTCCCAGCATTTT
cdr3_aa: CASSPKGPESQHF

d_call: NA
j_call: TRBJ2-7
clone_size: NA
v_call: TRBV5-1
cdr3_nt: TGCGCCAGCAGCTTGAGGCCCACCTACGAGCAGTACTTC
cdr3_aa: CASSLRPTYEQYF

d_call: NA
j_call: TRBJ2-5
clone_size: NA
v_call: TRBV15
cdr3_nt: TGTGCCACCAGCAGGGGACTCGAGACCCAGTACTTC
cdr3_aa: CATSRGLETQYF

d_call: NA
j_call: TRBJ2-5
clone_size: NA
v_call: TRBV7-6
cdr3_nt: TGTGCCAGCAGCCTCAGACCCGCAGGGGCACAAGAGACCCAGTACTTC
cdr3_aa: CASSLRPAGAQETQYF

d_call: TRBD1
j_call: TRBJ2-2
clone_size: NA
v_call: TRBV7-9
cdr3_nt: TGTGCCAACTACAGGGGGGCGACCGGGGAGCTGTTTTTT
cdr3_aa: CANYRGATGELFF

d_call: NA
j_call: TRBJ2-2
clone_size: NA
v_call: TRBV27
cdr3_nt: TGTGCCAGCAGTTTATCCGGACCGAATTGGAGCACCGGGGAGCTGTTTTTT
cdr3_aa: CASSLSGPNWSTGELFF

d_call: NA
j_call: TRBJ1-2
clone_size: once
v_call: TRBV19
cdr3_nt: TGTGCCAGTAGTATTGTATCAGGGATCGACTATGGCTACACCTTC
cdr3_aa: CASSIVSGIDYGYTF

d_call: NA
j_call: TRBJ2-5
clone_size: NA
v_call: TRBV2
cdr3_nt: TGTGCCAGCAAGCAGGAGACCCAGTACTTC
cdr3_aa: CASKQETQYF

d_call: TRBD2
j_call: TRBJ2-1
clone_size: NA
v_call: TRBV6-6
cdr3_nt: TGTGCCAGCAGTTACACAGGAGCGGGAGGGGTGGCTGAGCAGTTCTTC
cdr3_aa: CASSYTGAGGVAEQFF

d_call: NA
j_call: TRBJ2-7
clone_size: NA
v_call: TRBV6-6
cdr3_nt: TGTGCCAGCAGTTTGCACCCAGACTACGAGCAGTACTTC
cdr3_aa: CASSLHPDYEQYF

d_call: NA
j_call: TRBJ2-7
clone_size: NA
v_call: TRBV19
cdr3_nt: TGTGCCAGTAGTTCAACAGGTTGGGTTGGGTCCTCCTACGAGCAGTACTTC
cdr3_aa: CASSSTGWVGSSYEQYF

d_call: TRBD1
j_call: TRBJ2-2
clone_size: NA
v_call: TRBV10-2
cdr3_nt: TGCGCCAGCAGTGATCCTTGGACAGGCCGGAGCACCGGGGAGCTGTTTTTT
cdr3_aa: CASSDPWTGRSTGELFF

d_call: NA
j_call: TRBJ1-5
clone_size: NA
v_call: TRBV27
cdr3_nt: TGTGCCAGCAGTAACAGGGCGATGGGTCAGCCCCAGCATTTT
cdr3_aa: CASSNRAMGQPQHF

d_call: TRBD2
j_call: TRBJ2-1
clone_size: NA
v_call: TRBV7-2
cdr3_nt: TGTGCCAGCAGCGACACTAGCGGGAGAATCTATGAGCAGTTCTTC
cdr3_aa: CASSDTSGRIYEQFF

d_call: TRBD1
j_call: TRBJ2-3
clone_size: NA
v_call: TRBV9
cdr3_nt: TGTGCCAGCAGCGTAGTGGGACAGGGGGATACGCAGTATTTT
cdr3_aa: CASSVVGQGDTQYF

d_call: TRBD2
j_call: TRBJ2-3
clone_size: NA
v_call: TRBV9
cdr3_nt: TGTGCCAGCAGCGTAGTGGAGGGACTAGCGGGGGCAGATACGCAGTATTTT
cdr3_aa: CASSVVEGLAGADTQYF

d_call: NA
j_call: TRBJ2-1
clone_size: NA
v_call: TRBV5-5
cdr3_nt: TGTGCCAGCACCATGGGTGTCTACAATGAGCAGTTCTTC
cdr3_aa: CASTMGVYNEQFF

d_call: TRBD1
j_call: TRBJ1-5
clone_size: NA
v_call: TRBV6-1
cdr3_nt: TGTGCCAGCAGAGAGGGGGCGAGCGAAAATCAGCCCCAGCATTTT
cdr3_aa: CASREGASENQPQHF

d_call: TRBD2
j_call: TRBJ2-2
clone_size: NA
v_call: TRBV4-1
cdr3_nt: TGCGCCAGCAGCGGGACTCTTGCTAGCGGGAGGGCCGGGGAGCTGTTTTTT
cdr3_aa: CASSGTLASGRAGELFF

d_call: TRBD2
j_call: TRBJ2-1
clone_size: NA
v_call: TRBV6-4
cdr3_nt: TGTGCCAGCTCTGTCCTGGCGGGAGGAAACAATGAGCAGTTCTTC
cdr3_aa: CASSVLAGGNNEQFF

d_call: NA
j_call: TRBJ1-1
clone_size: NA
v_call: TRBV2
cdr3_nt: TGTGCCAGCAGTGTGGAGCTTAACACTGAAGCTTTCTTT
cdr3_aa: CASSVELNTEAFF

d_call: NA
j_call: TRBJ2-7
clone_size: NA
v_call: TRBV20-1
cdr3_nt: TGCAGTGCACAGACAGGCTACGAGCAGTACTTC
cdr3_aa: CSAQTGYEQYF